This TCR beta chain appears in the sequencing data of a study of blood T cell repertoires in COVID-19. Turning to the study itself: Collection of acute and convalescent COVID-19 samples took place in the United States, Italy and Spain. T cells, B-cell-depleted T cells, or PBMCs provided the cDNA or gDNA that served as material.

Methods used by the authors: Nucleated cell number was recorded as an estimate derived from reference gene primer amplification. Repertoires were generated with immunoSEQ multiplex PCR, while TCRdb's copy carries only in-frame clones and drops some. V and J calls and clone size are given by that table; D and trimming were obtained from the DNA. The sample has around 190,000 clones; roughly 80% are singletons. Followed over time, Seattle patients had been enrolled while infection was active. This CDR3 has 16 amino acids. Germline CDR1 and CDR2: SGHRS and YFSETQ. The V end lost 5 bases, the J end lost 7 bases, and 24 bases lay between the germline ends.

The source material was peripheral blood. This TCR was recovered from a woman aged 40 to 50 with COVID-19, enrolled during active disease. The rearrangement links TRBV5-1 to TRBJ2-5; a possible D gene is TRBD1 (5 bases). The CDR3 loop reads CASRQRQSDPRGTQYF. CDR3 in DNA: TGCGCCAGCAGACAGAGACAGTCGGACCCAAGAGGGACCCAGTACTTC. The whole variable domain, remainder taken from reference TRBV5-1 and TRBJ2-5, is KAGVTQTPRYLIKTRGQQVTLSCSPISGHRSVSWYQQTPGQGLQFLFEYFSETQRNKGNFPGRFSGRQFSNSRSEMNVSTLELGDSALYLCASRQRQSDPRGTQYFGPGTRLLVL.